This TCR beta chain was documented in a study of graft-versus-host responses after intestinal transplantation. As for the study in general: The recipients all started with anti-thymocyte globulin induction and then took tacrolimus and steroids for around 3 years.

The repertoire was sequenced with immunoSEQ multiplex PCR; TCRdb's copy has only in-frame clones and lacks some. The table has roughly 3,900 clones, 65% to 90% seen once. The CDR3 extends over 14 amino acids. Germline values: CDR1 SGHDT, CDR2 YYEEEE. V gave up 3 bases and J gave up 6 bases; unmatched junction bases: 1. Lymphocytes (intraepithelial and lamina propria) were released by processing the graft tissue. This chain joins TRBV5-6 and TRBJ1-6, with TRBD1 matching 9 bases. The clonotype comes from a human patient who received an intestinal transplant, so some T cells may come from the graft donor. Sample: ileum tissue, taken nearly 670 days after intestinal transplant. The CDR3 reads CASSWDRANSPLHF. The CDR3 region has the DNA TGTGCCAGCAGCTGGGACAGGGCTAATTCACCCCTCCACTTT.